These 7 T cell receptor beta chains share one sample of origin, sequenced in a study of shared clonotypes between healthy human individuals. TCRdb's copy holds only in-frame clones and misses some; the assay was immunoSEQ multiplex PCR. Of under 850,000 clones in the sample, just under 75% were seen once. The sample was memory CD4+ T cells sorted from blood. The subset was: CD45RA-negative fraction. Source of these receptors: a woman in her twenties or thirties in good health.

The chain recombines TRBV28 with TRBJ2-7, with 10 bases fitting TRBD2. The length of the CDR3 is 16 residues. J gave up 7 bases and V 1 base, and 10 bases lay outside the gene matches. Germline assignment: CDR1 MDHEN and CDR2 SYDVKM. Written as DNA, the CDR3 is TGTGCCAGCAGTTTATTTGTAGCGGGAGGCCTCGAGGAGCAGTACTTC. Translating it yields CASSLFVAGGLEEQYF. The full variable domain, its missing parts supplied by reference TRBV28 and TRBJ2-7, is DVKVTQSSRYLVKRTGEKVFLECVQDMDHENMFWYRQDPGLGLRLIYFSYDVKMKEKGDIPEGYSVSREKKERFSLILESASTNQTSMYLCASSLFVAGGLEEQYFGPGTRLTVT.

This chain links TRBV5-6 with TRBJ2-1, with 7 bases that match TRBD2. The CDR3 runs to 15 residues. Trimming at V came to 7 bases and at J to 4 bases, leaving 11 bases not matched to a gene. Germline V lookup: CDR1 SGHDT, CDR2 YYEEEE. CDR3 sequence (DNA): TGTGCCAGCGTCCGAACTAGCGATTTTTACAATGAGCAGTTCTTC. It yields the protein CASVRTSDFYNEQFF.

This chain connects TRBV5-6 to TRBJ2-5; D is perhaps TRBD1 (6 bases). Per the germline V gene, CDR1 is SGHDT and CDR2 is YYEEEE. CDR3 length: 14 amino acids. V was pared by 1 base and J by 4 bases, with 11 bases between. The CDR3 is CASSLQGHSETQYF. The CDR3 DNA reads TGTGCCAGCAGCTTGCAGGGACATTCAGAGACCCAGTACTTC.

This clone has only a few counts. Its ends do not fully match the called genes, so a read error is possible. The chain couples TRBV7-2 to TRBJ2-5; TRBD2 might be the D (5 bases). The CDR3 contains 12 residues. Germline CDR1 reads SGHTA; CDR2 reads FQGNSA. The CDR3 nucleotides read TGTGCCAGCAGCTTTGGAAGGGCTAGCTCGCACTTC. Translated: CASSFGRASSHF.

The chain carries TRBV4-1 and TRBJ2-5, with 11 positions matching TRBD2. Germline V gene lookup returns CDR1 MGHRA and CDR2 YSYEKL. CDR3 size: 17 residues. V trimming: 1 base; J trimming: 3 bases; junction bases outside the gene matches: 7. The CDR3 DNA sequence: TGCGCCAGCAGCCAAGTTGTACTAGCGGGAGTCAAAGAGACCCAGTACTTC. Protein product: CASSQVVLAGVKETQYF.

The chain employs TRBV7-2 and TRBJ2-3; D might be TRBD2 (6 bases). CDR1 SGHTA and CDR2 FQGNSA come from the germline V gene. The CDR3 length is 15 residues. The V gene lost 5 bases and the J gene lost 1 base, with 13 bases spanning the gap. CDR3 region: CASSTYWGGTDTQYF. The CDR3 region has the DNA TGTGCCAGCAGCACTTACTGGGGGGGCACAGATACGCAGTATTTT.

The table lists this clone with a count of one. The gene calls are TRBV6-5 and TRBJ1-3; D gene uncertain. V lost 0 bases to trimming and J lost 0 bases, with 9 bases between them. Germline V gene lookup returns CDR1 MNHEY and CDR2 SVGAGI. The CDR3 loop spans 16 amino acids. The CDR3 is CASSYSIAGSGNTIYF. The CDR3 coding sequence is TGTGCCAGCAGTTACTCGATAGCAGGCTCTGGAAACACCATATATTTT.